This passage covers 24 T cell receptor beta chains from one sample sequenced in a study of blood T cells in healthy people across ages. A second roughly 7 to 11 cycle PCR used barcoded and J-beta primers. TCRdb analysed the 5' RACE reads with MiXCR anew, one entry per CDR3 protein. Of over 500,000 distinct CDR3 sequences listed, approximately 52% are singletons. Input material: blood. These receptors came from an elderly woman in good health.

At least ten counts were recorded for this clonotype. This chain connects TRBV6-6 to TRBJ2-3, with 13 bases that match TRBD2. Germline V lookup: CDR1 MNHNY, CDR2 SVGAGI (reference sequence). After removal of 4 bases from V and 6 bases from J, the junction contained 7 bases not matched to a gene. The CDR3 is 16 residues long. The DNA of the CDR3 is TGTGCCAGCAGTTCCAGGACTAGCGGGGGACTGGATACGCAGTATTTT. It translates to CASSSRTSGGLDTQYF.

Notes on this clonotype: A much larger clone differs by one base, so this may be a read error. The chain joins TRBV6-5 to TRBJ2-7, with 9 positions matching TRBD1. Germline CDR1 reads MNHEY; CDR2 reads SVGAGI. The CDR3 is 16 residues long. Written as DNA, the CDR3 is TGTACCAGCAGTTACAGGGGACAGGGCAGCTCCTACGAGCAGTACTTC. Translation gives CTSSYRGQGSSYEQYF.

The rearrangement uses TRBV7-2 and TRBJ2-4, with 7 bases identical to TRBD2. In germline, CDR1 is SGHTA, CDR2 FQGNSA. J lost 8 bases, V lost 5 bases, and 12 bases had no gene match. This CDR3 region has 15 residues. The CDR3 here is CASSRFREVGDIQYF. The CDR3 DNA follows: TGTGCCAGCAGCAGGTTTCGGGAGGTGGGAGACATTCAGTACTTC.

With respect to this clonotype: A much larger clonotype is one base distant, so this may be a read error. V gene TRBV9 combines with J gene TRBJ2-1; TRBD2 agrees at 7 bases. This CDR3 is 14 amino acids long. The germline V gene encodes CDR1 SGDLS and CDR2 YYNGEE. V trimming: 4 bases; J trimming: 6 bases; junction bases outside the gene matches: 7. Here the CDR3 reads CASSQSGTCNEQFF. In nucleotides, the CDR3 is TGTGCCAGCAGCCAAAGCGGGACCTGCAATGAGCAGTTCTTC.

Remarks on this clonotype: A much larger clone is a single base away; this may be a read error. The chain links TRBV7-2 to TRBJ2-7; tentatively, D is TRBD1 or TRBD2 (5 bases each). The CDR3 has 14 residues. Trimming took off 4 bases at V and 5 bases at J, with 15 bases between the two ends. The germline CDR1 and CDR2 sequences are SGHTA and FQGNSA. CDR3 residues: CASSSRDGTDEQYF. The CDR3 DNA reads TGTGCCAGCAGCTCCCGGGACGGAACCGACGAGCAGTACTTC.

This clonotype was seen only a few times. The chain joins TRBV30 to TRBJ1-1, with D tentatively TRBD1 (5 bases). The V end lost 2 bases, the J end lost 5 bases, and 12 bases lay between the germline ends. CDR3 length: 13 amino acids. CDR1 and CDR2 from the germline V gene are GTSNPN and SVGIG (reference sequence). CDR3 bases: TGTGCCTGGAGTCCCCAGGGAGGGACTGAAGCTTTCTTT. Translation: CAWSPQGGTEAFF.

The chain links TRBV10-3 to TRBJ2-3; TRBD2 matches at 7 bases. The length of the CDR3 is 12 residues. The ends lost 8 bases at V and 3 bases at J; junction bases unmatched: 2. Per the germline V gene, CDR1 is ENHRY and CDR2 is SYGVKD. The CDR3 here is CAIFGGTDTQYF. As DNA, the CDR3 is TGTGCCATCTTCGGGGGGACAGATACGCAGTATTTT.

On this clonotype itself: A read error is possible here, since a much larger clone lies one base away. J is TRBJ2-5 and V is TRBV20-1; tentatively, D is TRBD2 (5 bases). Germline CDR1 DFQATT, CDR2 SNEGSKA (reference sequence). CDR3 length: 14 amino acids. Trimming took off 0 bases at V and 4 bases at J, with 12 bases between the two ends. The CDR3 region is CSAREIASLETQYF. The CDR3 DNA reads TGCAGTGCTAGAGAGATCGCTAGCCTAGAGACCCAGTACTTC.

The rearrangement uses TRBV12-3 or TRBV12-4 and TRBJ2-5; TRBD1 agrees at 9 bases. The J call is uncertain, as TRBJ2-7 better fits the DNA end. This CDR3 region has 15 residues. This CDR3 is CASSFEGTGIYEQYF. The CDR3 DNA reads as TGTGCCAGCAGTTTTGAAGGGACAGGGATCTACGAGCAGTACTTC.

The J gene is TRBJ2-1, the V gene TRBV24-1, with D unclear. V was pared by 4 bases and J by 3 bases, with 12 bases between. The CDR3 runs 15 residues. Germline CDR1 reads KGHDR; CDR2 reads SFDVKD. Here the CDR3 DNA reads TGTGCCACCAGTGACCCCGCGGTGTTCTACAATGAGCAGTTCTTC. As protein: CATSDPAVFYNEQFF.

The rearrangement uses TRBV7-6 and TRBJ2-3; the D gene is possibly TRBD1 (5 bases). CDR3 length: 15 amino acids. CDR1 and CDR2 (germline): SGHVS, FNYEAQ. V lost 2 bases and J lost 1, with 10 bases in between. CDR3 in DNA: TGTGCCAGCAGCTTAAGAGAAGGGGGCACAGATACGCAGTATTTT. Residues: CASSLREGGTDTQYF.

This clonotype was counted ten times or more. The V and J genes are TRBV9 and TRBJ2-5; 7 bases map to TRBD1. With 1 base clipped from V and 5 bases from J, the junction kept 11 bases outside the gene matches. The CDR3 covers 16 residues. Germline CDR1 and CDR2: SGDLS and YYNGEE. The CDR3 region is CASSVTGTAMVETQYF. In DNA, the CDR3 is TGTGCCAGCAGCGTAACCGGGACAGCTATGGTTGAGACCCAGTACTTC.

The J gene is TRBJ2-1, the V gene TRBV5-1; D might be TRBD1 (6 bases). Per the germline V gene, CDR1 is SGHRS and CDR2 is YFSETQ. With 2 bases removed from V and 6 bases from J, the gap between germline ends came to 15 bases. CDR3 length: 15 amino acids. CDR3 amino acids: CASSFSQGWLNEQFF. For the CDR3, the DNA is TGCGCCAGCAGCTTCAGCCAGGGGTGGCTCAATGAGCAGTTCTTC.

V is TRBV10-3 and J is TRBJ2-2; 7 bases map to TRBD1. The ends lost 10 bases at V and 5 bases at J; junction bases unmatched: 13. The CDR3 runs 15 residues. Germline V lookup: CDR1 ENHRY, CDR2 SYGVKD. The CDR3 here is CATRSTGARTGELFF. The CDR3 DNA sequence: TGTGCCACCAGGTCCACAGGGGCGCGAACCGGGGAGCTGTTTTTT.

This chain connects TRBV6-1 to TRBJ2-7, with 7 bases lining up with TRBD1. The end of the DNA fits TRBJ2-5 better, so the J call may be wrong. This CDR3 region has 13 residues. CDR1 is MNHNS and CDR2 is SASEGT in the germline V gene. Here the CDR3 reads CASRTGVEETQYF. The CDR3 nucleotides are TGTGCCAGCAGAACAGGGGTTGAAGAGACCCAGTACTTC.

This clonotype was observed a single time. A much larger clone is a single base away; this may be a read error. The chain couples TRBV7-8 to TRBJ2-1, with D possibly being TRBD1 (7 bases). V was clipped by 0 bases and J by 4 bases, with 13 bases between them. This CDR3 region has 16 residues. Germline loops: CDR1 SGHVS, CDR2 FQNEAQ. The CDR3 protein is CASSLARQGGYNEQFF. The CDR3 DNA sequence: TGTGCCAGCAGCTTAGCTCGGCAGGGGGGTTACAATGAGCAGTTCTTC.

As regards this clonotype: A much larger clone lies one base from this, so it may be a read error. This chain links TRBV29-1 with TRBJ2-3, with TRBD2 matching over 8 bases. Per the germline V gene, CDR1 is SQVTM and CDR2 is ANQGSEA. Trimming cost V 4 bases and J 2 bases; bases outside gene matches: 8. The CDR3 length is 15 residues. CDR3 sequence: CSVGGLRGDTDTQYF. The CDR3 coding sequence is TGCAGCGTTGGAGGGTTGCGGGGGGACACAGATACGCAGTATTTT.

The gene calls are TRBV7-2 and TRBJ1-4; 9 bases are a match to TRBD1. V dropped 5 bases and J dropped 3; count of bases not matched to a gene: 4. The CDR3 totals 15 residues. The V gene's germline CDR1 is SGHTA and CDR2 FQGNSA. As DNA, the CDR3 is TGTGCCAGCAGCGCACGACAGGGGGCTAATGAAAAACTGTTTTTT. Its protein product is CASSARQGANEKLFF.

This clonotype has just a few counts. The chain carries TRBV20-1 and TRBJ2-2; possibly TRBD1 for D (6 bases). Trimming took 3 bases from V and 6 from J, leaving 11 bases between them. CDR3 size: 13 residues. Germline CDR1 is DFQATT and CDR2 is SNEGSKA (reference sequence). The CDR3 spells CSARNRVAGELFF. The CDR3 DNA sequence: TGCAGTGCTAGGAACAGGGTTGCCGGGGAGCTGTTTTTT.

Concerning this clonotype: The junction departs from germline at one end; a sequencing error may be responsible. This chain joins TRBV6-5 and TRBJ2-3; D is perhaps TRBD2 (6 bases). Germline assignment: CDR1 MNHEY and CDR2 SVGAGI. This CDR3 spans 16 amino acids. The CDR3 coding sequence is TGTGCCAGCGGGCGGCAGGGATCTCGGGACTCAGATACGCGGTATTTT. This sequence encodes CASGRQGSRDSDTRYF.

In regard to this clonotype: A read error may produce the germline difference seen at one junction end. The chain has TRBV7-7 and TRBJ2-7; tentative D call: TRBD1 (6 bases). Germline V gene lookup returns CDR1 SSHAT and CDR2 FNYEAQ (reference sequence). The CDR3 loop spans 15 amino acids. The CDR3 bases are TGTGCTAGCAGCTTTGCGCAGGGGCCCCCCTACGAGCAGTACTTC. Its protein is CASSFAQGPPYEQYF.

The V call is TRBV29-1, the J call TRBJ2-7; D perhaps matches TRBD2 (5 bases). The J call may be mistaken, given a closer DNA end match to TRBJ2-5. The CDR3 length is 12 residues. Germline V gene data show CDR1 as SQVTM and CDR2 as ANQGSEA. CDR3 DNA sequence: TGCAGCGATCGCCCCGGCGGGGAGACCCAGTACTTC. Translating it yields CSDRPGGETQYF.

This clonotype was counted between two and nine times. V gene TRBV28 combines with J gene TRBJ2-7; 7 bases are shared with TRBD1. Germline CDR1 reads MDHEN; CDR2 reads SYDVKM. V dropped 6 bases and J dropped 5; count of bases not matched to a gene: 7. The CDR3 is 13 residues long. The CDR3 is CASRTGVGHEQYF. The CDR3 bases are TGTGCCAGCAGAACAGGGGTAGGGCACGAGCAGTACTTC.

CDR3 residues: CSAGTGDSNTEAFF. Written as DNA, the CDR3 is TGCAGTGCGGGGACGGGGGACTCCAACACTGAAGCTTTCTTT. The chain combines TRBV20-1 with TRBJ1-1; maybe TRBD1 (5 bases). Trimming cost V 6 bases and J 2 bases, with 16 bases left between them. The germline CDR1 and CDR2 sequences are DFQATT and SNEGSKA (reference sequence). CDR3 length: 14 amino acids.